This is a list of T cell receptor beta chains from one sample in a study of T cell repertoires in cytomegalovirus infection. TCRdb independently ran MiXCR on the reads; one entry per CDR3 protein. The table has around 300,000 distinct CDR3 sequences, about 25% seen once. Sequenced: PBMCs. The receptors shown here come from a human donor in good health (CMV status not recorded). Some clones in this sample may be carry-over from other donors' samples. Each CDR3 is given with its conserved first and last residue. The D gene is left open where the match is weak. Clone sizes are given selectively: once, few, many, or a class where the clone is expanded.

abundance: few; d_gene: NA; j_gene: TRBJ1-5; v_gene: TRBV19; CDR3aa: CASSAGGRNQPQHF; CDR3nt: TGTGCCAGTAGCGCCGGGGGACGCAATCAGCCCCAGCATTTT
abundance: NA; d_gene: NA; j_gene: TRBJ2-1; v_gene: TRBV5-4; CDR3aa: CASSLQGRRFQGEQFF; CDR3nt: TGTGCCAGCAGCTTACAGGGCAGGAGGTTTCAGGGTGAGCAGTTCTTC
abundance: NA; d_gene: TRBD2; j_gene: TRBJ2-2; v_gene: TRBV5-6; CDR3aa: CASSFRTSTSGELFF; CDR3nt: TGTGCCAGCAGCTTTAGGACTAGTACCTCCGGGGAGCTGTTTTTT
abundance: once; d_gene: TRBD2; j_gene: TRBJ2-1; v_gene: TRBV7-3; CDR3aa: CASSTSGSRGGEQFF; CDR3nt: TGTGCCAGCAGCACTAGCGGGAGTCGAGGCGGTGAGCAGTTCTTC
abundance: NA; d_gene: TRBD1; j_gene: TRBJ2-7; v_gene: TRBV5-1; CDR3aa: CASSLLSGGYEQYF; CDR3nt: TGCGCCAGCAGCTTGCTGTCAGGGGGCTACGAGCAGTACTTC
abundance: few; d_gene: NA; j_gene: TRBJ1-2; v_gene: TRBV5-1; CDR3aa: CASSLEVSNYGYTF; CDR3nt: TGCGCCAGCAGCTTGGAGGTCAGCAACTATGGCTACACCTTC
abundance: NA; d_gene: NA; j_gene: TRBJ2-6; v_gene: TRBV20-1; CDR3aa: CSAPQGGGANVLTF; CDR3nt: TGCAGTGCTCCGCAAGGTGGAGGGGCCAACGTCCTGACTTTC
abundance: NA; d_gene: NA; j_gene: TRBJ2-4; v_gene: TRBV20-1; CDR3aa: CSARDPGKNIQYF; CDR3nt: TGCAGTGCTAGAGATCCCGGAAAAAACATTCAGTACTTC
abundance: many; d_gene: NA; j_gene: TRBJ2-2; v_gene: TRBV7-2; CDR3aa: CASSLDWNTGELFF; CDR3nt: TGTGCCAGCAGCCTCGATTGGAACACCGGGGAGCTGTTTTTT
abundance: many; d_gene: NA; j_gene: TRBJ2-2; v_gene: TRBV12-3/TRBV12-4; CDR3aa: CASSSTRSGELFF; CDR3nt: TGTGCCAGCAGTTCAACTAGATCCGGGGAGCTGTTTTTT
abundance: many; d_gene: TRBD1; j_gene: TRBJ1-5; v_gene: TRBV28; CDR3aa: CASSHDRDNQPQHF; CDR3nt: TGTGCCAGCAGTCACGACAGGGACAATCAGCCCCAGCATTTT
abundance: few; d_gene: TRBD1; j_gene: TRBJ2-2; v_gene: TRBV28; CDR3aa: CASSSDRVETGELFF; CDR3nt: TGTGCCAGCAGTTCTGACAGGGTGGAAACCGGGGAGCTGTTTTTT
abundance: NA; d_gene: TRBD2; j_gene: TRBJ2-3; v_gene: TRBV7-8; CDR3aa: CASSLAETTDTQYF; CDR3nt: TGTGCCAGCAGCCTAGCGGAGACCACAGATACGCAGTATTTT
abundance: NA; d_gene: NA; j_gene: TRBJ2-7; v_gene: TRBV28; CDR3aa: CASRRGGEQYF; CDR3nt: TGTGCCAGCAGAAGAGGTGGCGAGCAGTACTTC
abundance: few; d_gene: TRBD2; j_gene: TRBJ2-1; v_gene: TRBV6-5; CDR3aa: CASSKQYSGSHEQFF; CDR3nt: TGTGCCAGCAGTAAACAGTATAGCGGGAGCCATGAGCAGTTCTTC
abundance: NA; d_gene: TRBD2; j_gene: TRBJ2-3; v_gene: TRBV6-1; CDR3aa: CATGAGTGDTQYF; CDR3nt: TGTGCCACCGGAGCGGGAACGGGAGATACGCAGTATTTT
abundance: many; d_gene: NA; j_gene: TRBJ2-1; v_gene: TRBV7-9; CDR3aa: CASSSSDLSSYNEQFF; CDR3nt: TGTGCCAGCAGCTCTTCGGACTTGAGCTCCTACAATGAGCAGTTCTTC
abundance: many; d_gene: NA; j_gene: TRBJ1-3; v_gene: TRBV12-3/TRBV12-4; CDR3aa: CASTPGVSGNTIYF; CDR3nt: TGTGCCAGCACCCCAGGAGTCTCTGGAAACACCATATATTTT
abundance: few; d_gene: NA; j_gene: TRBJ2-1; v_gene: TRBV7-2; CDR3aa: CASSLAYAEYNEQFF; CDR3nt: TGTGCCAGCAGCTTAGCTTACGCAGAGTACAATGAGCAGTTCTTC
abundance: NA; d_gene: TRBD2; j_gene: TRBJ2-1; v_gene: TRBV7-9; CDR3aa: CASSAQLAGGLHEQFF; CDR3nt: TGTGCCAGCAGCGCCCAACTAGCGGGAGGCCTCCATGAGCAGTTCTTC
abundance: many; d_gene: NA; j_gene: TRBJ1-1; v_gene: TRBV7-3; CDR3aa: CASSLLGRMNTEAFF; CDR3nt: TGTGCCAGCAGCTTATTGGGACGGATGAACACTGAAGCTTTCTTT
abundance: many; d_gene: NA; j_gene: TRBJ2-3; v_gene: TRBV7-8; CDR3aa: CASSSHTDTQYF; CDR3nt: TGTGCCAGCAGCTCCCACACAGATACGCAGTATTTT
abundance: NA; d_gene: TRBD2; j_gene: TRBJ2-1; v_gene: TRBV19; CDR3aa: CASSNLAGALNEQFF; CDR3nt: TGTGCCAGTAGTAACCTAGCGGGAGCGCTCAATGAGCAGTTCTTC
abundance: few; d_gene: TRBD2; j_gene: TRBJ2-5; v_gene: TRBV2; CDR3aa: CASSKRLAEETQYF; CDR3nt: TGTGCCAGCAGTAAAAGACTAGCGGAAGAGACCCAGTACTTC
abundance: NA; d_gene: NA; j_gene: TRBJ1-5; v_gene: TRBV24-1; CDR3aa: CATSDPANSNQPQHF; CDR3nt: TGTGCCACCAGTGATCCGGCCAATAGCAATCAGCCCCAGCATTTT
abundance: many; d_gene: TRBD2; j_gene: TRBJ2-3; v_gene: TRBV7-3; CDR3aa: CASSAPPGRGPDTQYF; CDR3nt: TGTGCCAGCAGCGCACCGCCCGGGAGGGGCCCAGATACGCAGTATTTT
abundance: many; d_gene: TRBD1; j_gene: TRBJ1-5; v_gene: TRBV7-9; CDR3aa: CASSLDGQVNQPQHF; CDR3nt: TGTGCCAGCAGCTTAGATGGACAGGTTAATCAGCCCCAGCATTTT
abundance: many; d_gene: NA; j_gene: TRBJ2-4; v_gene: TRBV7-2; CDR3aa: CASSFMGAVVQYF; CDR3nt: TGTGCCAGCAGCTTTATGGGAGCGGTTGTTCAGTACTTC
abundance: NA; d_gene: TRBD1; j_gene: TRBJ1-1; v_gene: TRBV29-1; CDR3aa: CSVATGGLNTEAFF; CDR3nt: TGCAGCGTTGCAACAGGGGGCCTGAACACTGAAGCTTTCTTT
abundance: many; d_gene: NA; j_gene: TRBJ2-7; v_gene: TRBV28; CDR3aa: CASSRMGRYEQYF; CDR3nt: TGTGCCAGCAGTAGGATGGGCCGTTACGAGCAGTACTTC
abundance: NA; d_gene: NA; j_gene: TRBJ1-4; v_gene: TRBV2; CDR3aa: CASRRSHNEKLFF; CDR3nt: TGTGCCAGCCGGCGGAGTCATAATGAAAAACTGTTTTTT
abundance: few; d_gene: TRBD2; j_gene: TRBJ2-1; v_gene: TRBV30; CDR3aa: CAWSSSGGYNEQFF; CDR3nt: TGTGCCTGGAGTTCTAGCGGGGGGTACAATGAGCAGTTCTTC
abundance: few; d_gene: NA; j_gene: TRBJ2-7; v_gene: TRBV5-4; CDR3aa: CASRVGADTYEQYF; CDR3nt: TGTGCCAGCAGGGTCGGAGCGGATACCTACGAGCAGTACTTC
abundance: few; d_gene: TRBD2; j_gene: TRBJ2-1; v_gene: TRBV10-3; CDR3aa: CAISGEAGAYNEQFF; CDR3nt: TGTGCCATCTCGGGGGAAGCGGGGGCTTACAATGAGCAGTTCTTC
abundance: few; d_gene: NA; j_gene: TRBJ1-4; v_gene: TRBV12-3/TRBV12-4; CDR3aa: CASSSTRGSSGRGRGNEKLFF; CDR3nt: TGTGCCAGCAGTTCTACTCGGGGTAGTAGTGGCCGCGGTAGAGGGAATGAAAAACTGTTTTTT
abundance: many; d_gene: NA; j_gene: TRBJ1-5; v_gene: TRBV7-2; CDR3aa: CASSFQINQPQHF; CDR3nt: TGTGCCAGCAGCTTTCAGATTAATCAGCCCCAGCATTTT
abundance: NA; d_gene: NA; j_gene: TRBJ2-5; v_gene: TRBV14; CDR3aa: CASSQDASRAQYF; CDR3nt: TGTGCCAGCAGCCAAGATGCTTCTCGGGCCCAGTACTTC
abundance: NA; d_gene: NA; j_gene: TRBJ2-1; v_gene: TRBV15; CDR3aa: CATSRETIQELGPGEQFF; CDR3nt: TGTGCCACCAGCAGAGAAACCATACAGGAGTTGGGGCCGGGTGAGCAGTTCTTC
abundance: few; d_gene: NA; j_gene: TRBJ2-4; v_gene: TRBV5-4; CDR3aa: CASSPQLGLAKNIQYF; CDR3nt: TGTGCCAGCAGCCCCCAACTAGGATTGGCCAAAAACATTCAGTACTTC
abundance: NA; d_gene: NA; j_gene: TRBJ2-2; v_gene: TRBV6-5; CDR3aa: CASNVGSDTGELFF; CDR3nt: TGTGCCAGCAATGTGGGATCCGACACCGGGGAGCTGTTTTTT
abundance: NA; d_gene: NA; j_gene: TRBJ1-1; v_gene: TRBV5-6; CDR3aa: CASSLAQGITEAFF; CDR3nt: TGTGCCAGCAGCTTGGCACAGGGAATTACTGAAGCTTTCTTT
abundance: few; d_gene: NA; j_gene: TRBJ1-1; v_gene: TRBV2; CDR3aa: CASSPSLDRKVGAFF; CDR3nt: TGTGCCAGCAGCCCAAGTTTAGACAGGAAGGTTGGAGCTTTCTTT
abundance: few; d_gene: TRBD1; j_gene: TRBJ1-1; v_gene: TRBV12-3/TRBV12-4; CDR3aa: CASSPGQGLAEAFF; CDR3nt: TGTGCCAGCAGTCCAGGACAGGGGTTGGCTGAAGCTTTCTTT
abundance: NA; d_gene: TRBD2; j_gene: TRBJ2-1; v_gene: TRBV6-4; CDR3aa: CASSVLAGDSYNEQFF; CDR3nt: TGTGCCAGCAGCGTGTTAGCGGGCGACTCCTACAATGAGCAGTTCTTC